This T cell receptor beta chain appears in the sequencing data of a study of blood T cell repertoires in COVID-19. The V segment lost 4 bases and the J segment 6 bases; nucleotides outside the gene matches: 4. The CDR3 is 14 amino acids. Germline V CDR1 and CDR2: MDHEN, SYDVKM. The data were produced by immunoSEQ multiplex PCR, yet TCRdb's version contains in-frame clones alone and is incomplete. The sample includes approximately 67,000 clones, about 90% of them seen just once. Sequences were obtained from peripheral blood. This clonotype was obtained from a human donor in a cohort sampled during active COVID-19. V is TRBV28 and J is TRBJ2-1, with TRBD2 matching over 9 bases. The CDR3 nucleotides read TGTGCCAGCAGTTCGGCGGGAGGGGGCAATGAGCAGTTCTTC. Protein: CASSSAGGGNEQFF.